This TCR beta chain was identified during a study of cytomegalovirus exposure and HLA in healthy donors. General study points: The tendency of first-cohort TCR clusters to co-occur in the approximately 110 validation repertoires was the finding of a later analysis.

Comment on this clone: Its matching antigen is unknown.

Profiling relied on immunoSEQ multiplex PCR, and the TCRdb table lists in-frame clones only, not all of them. The table lists tens of thousands of clones, approximately 95% of them singletons, with roughly 6.6% in the top ten. This sequence originates from a woman younger than 35 in good health and CMV-seropositive. The specimen was PBMCs.

The CDR3 nucleotides are TGTGCCAGCAGTTCGGACACTGAAGCTTTCTTT. Translated: CASSSDTEAFF. The J gene is TRBJ1-1, the V gene TRBV2; no firm D call. This CDR3 is built from 11 residues. Germline V gene lookup returns CDR1 SNHLY and CDR2 FYNNEI. The V end lost 5 bases, the J end lost 3 bases, and 4 bases lay between the germline ends. Full variable domain (remainder filled in from reference TRBV2 and TRBJ1-1): EPEVTQTPSHQVTQMGQEVILRCVPISNHLYFYWYRQILGQKVEFLVSFYNNEISEKSEIFDDQFSVERPDGSNFTLKIRSTKLEDSAMYFCASSSDTEAFFGQGTRLTVV.